This TCR beta chain originates from a study of vaccination effects on CD4 cells after COVID-19. This clone was seen a handful of times. The antigen is undetermined. Profiled with immunoSEQ multiplex PCR; TCRdb holds only in-frame clones, not every one. This sample carries nearly 45,000 clones, more than 60% of them seen once, and the ten largest clones take more than 30%. Before sequencing, viral peptide pools were used by the ViraFEST assay to expand antigen-specific CD4+ T cells. When about ten days of culture had elapsed, CD4+ T cells were isolated. SARS-CoV-2 infected the person between March and December 2020, as confirmed by PCR. A half-medium replacement with IL-2 medium was carried out on days 3 and 7. The source material was CD4+ T cells from PBMCs cultured with a peptide pool, sampled before COVID-19 vaccination. The receptor's source is a human donor who had a prior SARS-CoV-2 infection.

The CDR3 region has the DNA TGCGCCAGCAGCCCGCTCGGAGGGGATAGCAATCAGCCCCAGCATTTT. Its protein is CASSPLGGDSNQPQHF. The rearrangement uses TRBV4-1 and TRBJ1-5, with D maybe TRBD1 (5 bases). The V gene lost 4 bases and the J gene lost 0 bases, with 13 bases spanning the gap. The germline CDR1 and CDR2 sequences are MGHRA and YSYEKL. The CDR3 is 16 residues long.